This is a list of T cell receptor beta chains from one sample in a study of shared clonotypes between healthy human individuals. Using immunoSEQ multiplex PCR, the repertoire was profiled, and TCRdb retains in-frame clones only, with some absent. The sample shows around 510,000 clones, roughly 95% of them seen only once. The sample consisted of naive CD4+ T cells sorted from blood. The receptors were sampled from a woman younger than 45 in good health. Both conserved end residues are part of each CDR3. A D gene is named only where the DNA matches it firmly. Size is omitted from some rows. Given values are once, few, many or a class for expanded clones.

-	-	TRBV9	TRBJ2-5	CASSVDRVETQYF	TGTGCCAGCAGCGTAGACAGGGTGGAGACCCAGTACTTC
-	TRBD2	TRBV14	TRBJ2-7	CASSQDFGLAGFYEQYF	TGTGCCAGCAGCCAAGATTTCGGGCTAGCGGGTTTCTACGAGCAGTACTTC
once	TRBD2	TRBV5-1	TRBJ2-1	CASSLEVAGYNEQFF	TGCGCCAGCAGCTTGGAGGTAGCGGGATACAATGAGCAGTTCTTC
-	TRBD2	TRBV2	TRBJ2-1	CASSTGLAGADEQFF	TGTGCCAGCAGTACCGGGCTAGCGGGAGCGGATGAGCAGTTCTTC
-	TRBD1	TRBV18	TRBJ1-1	CASSLVTGDGGTEAFF	TGTGCCAGCTCACTCGTGACAGGGGACGGGGGCACTGAAGCTTTCTTT
-	TRBD2	TRBV15	TRBJ2-5	CATSRDWGGGKTQYF	TGTGCCACCAGCAGAGATTGGGGGGGTGGAAAGACCCAGTACTTC
-	TRBD1	TRBV5-1	TRBJ1-1	CASSLGQGPNTEAFF	TGCGCCAGCAGCTTGGGACAGGGCCCGAACACTGAAGCTTTCTTT
-	-	TRBV6-6	TRBJ1-1	CASSGLTNTEAFF	TGTGCCAGCAGTGGACTGACGAACACTGAAGCTTTCTTT
-	-	TRBV28	TRBJ2-7	CASRRRDPTGEQYF	TGTGCCAGCAGACGCCGGGACCCAACGGGTGAGCAGTACTTC
once	TRBD1	TRBV7-9	TRBJ1-3	CASSLADRAHTIYF	TGTGCCAGCAGCTTAGCGGACAGGGCACACACCATATATTTT
-	TRBD1	TRBV6-1	TRBJ1-3	CASNRDRGNTIYF	TGTGCCAGCAATAGGGACAGAGGAAACACCATATATTTT
once	TRBD1	TRBV11-3	TRBJ2-6	CASSAPGQGLTGANVLTF	TGTGCCAGCAGCGCCCCGGGACAGGGTCTTACTGGGGCCAACGTCCTGACTTTC
once	-	TRBV7-2	TRBJ1-2	CASSPSGQYYGYTF	TGTGCCAGCAGCCCCTCCGGACAGTACTATGGCTACACCTTC
-	TRBD1	TRBV28	TRBJ1-1	CASSPQGYTEAFF	TGTGCCAGCAGCCCACAGGGGTACACTGAAGCTTTCTTT
-	-	TRBV2	TRBJ1-2	CASSSQYPVYGYTF	TGTGCCAGCAGTTCTCAATACCCAGTCTATGGCTACACCTTC
-	-	TRBV28	TRBJ1-5	CASRVDSNQPQHF	TGTGCCAGCAGGGTGGATAGCAATCAGCCCCAGCATTTT
-	TRBD1	TRBV11-1	TRBJ2-5	CASSTPGTGLETQYF	TGTGCCAGCAGCACCCCCGGGACAGGTTTGGAGACCCAGTACTTC
once	TRBD1	TRBV5-1	TRBJ2-1	CASSPGQSYNEQFF	TGCGCCAGCAGCCCGGGACAGAGTTACAATGAGCAGTTCTTC
-	TRBD2	TRBV10-3	TRBJ2-3	CAITTSGSTDTQYF	TGTGCCATTACGACTAGCGGGAGCACAGATACGCAGTATTTT
-	TRBD1	TRBV28	TRBJ1-2	CASNGDTGAGYGYTF	TGTGCCAGTAATGGAGACACAGGGGCAGGCTATGGCTACACCTTC
-	TRBD2	TRBV19	TRBJ2-1	CASSIDWRTSGSPGNEQFF	TGTGCCAGTAGTATAGATTGGCGGACTAGCGGGAGCCCTGGGAATGAGCAGTTCTTC
once	-	TRBV9	TRBJ2-1	CASSVSSGNPHEQFF	TGTGCCAGCAGCGTTTCCAGCGGTAACCCACATGAGCAGTTCTTC
-	-	TRBV7-2	TRBJ2-7	CASSRGPYEQYF	TGTGCCAGCAGCCGGGGACCCTACGAGCAGTACTTC
-	-	TRBV27	TRBJ2-1	CASSLTRTSYNEQFF	TGTGCCAGTTCGTTGACTAGAACCTCCTACAATGAGCAGTTCTTC
-	-	TRBV25-1	TRBJ1-4	CASSEYALDREKLFF	TGTGCCAGCAGTGAATACGCCCTAGACCGCGAAAAACTGTTTTTT
-	-	TRBV15	TRBJ1-1	CATSRGYTEAFF	TGTGCCACCAGCAGGGGATACACTGAAGCTTTCTTT
once	TRBD2	TRBV2	TRBJ2-1	CASSETSAYNEQFF	TGTGCCAGCAGTGAAACTAGCGCTTACAATGAGCAGTTCTTC
once	TRBD1	TRBV15	TRBJ2-7	CATSTGTGESYEQYF	TGTGCCACCAGCACAGGGACAGGGGAGTCCTACGAGCAGTACTTC